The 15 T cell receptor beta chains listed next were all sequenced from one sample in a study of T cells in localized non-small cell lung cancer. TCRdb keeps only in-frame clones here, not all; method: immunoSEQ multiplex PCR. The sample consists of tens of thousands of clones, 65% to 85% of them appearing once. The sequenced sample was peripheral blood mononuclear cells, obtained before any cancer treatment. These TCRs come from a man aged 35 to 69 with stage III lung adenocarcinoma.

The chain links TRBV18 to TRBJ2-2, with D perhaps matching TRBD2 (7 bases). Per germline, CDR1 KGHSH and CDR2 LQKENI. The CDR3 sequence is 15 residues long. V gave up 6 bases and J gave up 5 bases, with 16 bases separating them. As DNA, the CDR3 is TGTGCCAGCTCTGACCTTGCGGGGGCAACCGGGGAGCTGTTTTTT. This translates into CASSDLAGATGELFF. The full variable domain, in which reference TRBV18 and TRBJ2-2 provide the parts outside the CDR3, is NAGVMQNPRHLVRRRGQEARLRCSPMKGHSHVYWYRQLPEEGLKFMVYLQKENIIDESGMPKERFSAEFPKEGPSILRIQQVVRGDSAAYFCASSDLAGATGELFFGEGSRLTVL.

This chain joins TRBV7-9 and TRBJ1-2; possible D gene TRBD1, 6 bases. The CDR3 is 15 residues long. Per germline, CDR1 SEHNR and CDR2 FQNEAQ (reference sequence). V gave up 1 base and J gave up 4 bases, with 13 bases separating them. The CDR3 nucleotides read TGTGCCAGCAGCTTAGAAGGGATACAGGGCTATGGCTACACCTTC. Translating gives CASSLEGIQGYGYTF.

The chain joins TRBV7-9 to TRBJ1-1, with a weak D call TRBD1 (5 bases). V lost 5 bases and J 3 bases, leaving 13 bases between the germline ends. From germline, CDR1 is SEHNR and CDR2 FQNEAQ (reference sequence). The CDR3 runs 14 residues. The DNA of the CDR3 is TGTGCCAGCAGCCCCCGAGACAGTTACACTGAAGCTTTCTTT. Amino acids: CASSPRDSYTEAFF.

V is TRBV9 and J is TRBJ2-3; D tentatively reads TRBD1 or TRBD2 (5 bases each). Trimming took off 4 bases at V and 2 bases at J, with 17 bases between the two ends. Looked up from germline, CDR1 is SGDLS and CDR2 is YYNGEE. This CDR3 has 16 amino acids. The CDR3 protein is CASSSRVGGATDTQYF. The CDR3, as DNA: TGTGCCAGCAGCTCCCGAGTTGGGGGTGCCACAGATACGCAGTATTTT.

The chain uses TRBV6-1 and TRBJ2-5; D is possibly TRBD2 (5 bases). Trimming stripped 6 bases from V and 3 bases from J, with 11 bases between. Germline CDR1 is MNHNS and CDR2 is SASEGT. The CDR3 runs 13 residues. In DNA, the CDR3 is TGTGCCAGCAGACCTGACGGGAAAGAGACCCAGTACTTC. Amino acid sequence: CASRPDGKETQYF.

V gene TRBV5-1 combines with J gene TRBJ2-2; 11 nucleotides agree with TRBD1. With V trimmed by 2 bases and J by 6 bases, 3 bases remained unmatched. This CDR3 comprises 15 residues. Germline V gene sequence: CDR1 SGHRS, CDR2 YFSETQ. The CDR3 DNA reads TGCGCCAGCAGCTTTAGGGACAGGGGGTCCGGGGAGCTGTTTTTT. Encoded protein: CASSFRDRGSGELFF. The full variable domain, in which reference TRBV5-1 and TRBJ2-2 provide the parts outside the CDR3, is KAGVTQTPRYLIKTRGQQVTLSCSPISGHRSVSWYQQTPGQGLQFLFEYFSETQRNKGNFPGRFSGRQFSNSRSEMNVSTLELGDSALYLCASSFRDRGSGELFFGEGSRLTVL.

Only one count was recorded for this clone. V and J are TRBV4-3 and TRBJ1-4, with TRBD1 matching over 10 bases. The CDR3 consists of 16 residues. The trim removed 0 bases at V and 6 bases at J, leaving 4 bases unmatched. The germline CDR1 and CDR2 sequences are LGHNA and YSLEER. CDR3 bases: TGCGCCAGCAGCCAAGATCGAGGGACAGGGGATGAAAAACTGTTTTTT. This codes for CASSQDRGTGDEKLFF.

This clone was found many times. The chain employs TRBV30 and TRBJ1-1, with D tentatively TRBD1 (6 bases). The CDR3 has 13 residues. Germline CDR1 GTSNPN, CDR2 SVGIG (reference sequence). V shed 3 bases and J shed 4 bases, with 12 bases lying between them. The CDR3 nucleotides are TGTGCCTGGAGGAGCGGACAGCTCACTGAAGCTTTCTTT. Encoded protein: CAWRSGQLTEAFF.

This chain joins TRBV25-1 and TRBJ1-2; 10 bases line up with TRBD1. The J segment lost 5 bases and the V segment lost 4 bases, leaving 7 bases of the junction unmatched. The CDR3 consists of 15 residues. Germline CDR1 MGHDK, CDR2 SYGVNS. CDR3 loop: CASSGQGADNYGYTF. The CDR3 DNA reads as TGTGCCAGCAGTGGACAGGGGGCGGATAATTATGGCTACACCTTC.

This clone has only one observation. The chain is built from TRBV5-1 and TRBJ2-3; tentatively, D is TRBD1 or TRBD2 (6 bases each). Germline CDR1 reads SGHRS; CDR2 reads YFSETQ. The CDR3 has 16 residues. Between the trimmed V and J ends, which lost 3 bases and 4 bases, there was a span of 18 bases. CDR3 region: CASSYSGRGTSDTQYF. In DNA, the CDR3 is TGCGCCAGCAGCTACTCCGGACGGGGGACATCAGATACGCAGTATTTT.

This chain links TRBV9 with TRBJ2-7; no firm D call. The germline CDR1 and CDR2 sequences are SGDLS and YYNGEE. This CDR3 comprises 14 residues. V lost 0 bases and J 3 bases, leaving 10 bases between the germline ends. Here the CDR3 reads CASSVGPTGYEQYF. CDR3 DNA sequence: TGTGCCAGCAGCGTAGGGCCAACGGGCTACGAGCAGTACTTC.

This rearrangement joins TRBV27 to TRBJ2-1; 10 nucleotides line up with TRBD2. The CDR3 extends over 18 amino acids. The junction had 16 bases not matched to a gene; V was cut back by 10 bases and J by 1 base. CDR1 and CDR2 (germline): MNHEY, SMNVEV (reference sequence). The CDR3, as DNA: TGTGCCACCCTCCCCCGGGTAGCGGGAGGTTTATCCTACAATGAGCAGTTCTTC. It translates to CATLPRVAGGLSYNEQFF.

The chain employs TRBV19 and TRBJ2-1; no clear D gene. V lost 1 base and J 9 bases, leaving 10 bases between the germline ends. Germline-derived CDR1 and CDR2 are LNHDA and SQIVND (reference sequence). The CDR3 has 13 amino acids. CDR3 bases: TGTGCCAGTAGTATAGTAGGTCTTGGTGAGCAGTTCTTC. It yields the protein CASSIVGLGEQFF.

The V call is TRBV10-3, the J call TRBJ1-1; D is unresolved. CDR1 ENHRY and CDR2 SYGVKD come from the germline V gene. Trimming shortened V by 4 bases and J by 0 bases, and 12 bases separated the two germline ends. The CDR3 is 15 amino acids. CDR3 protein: CAISGRPDMNTEAFF. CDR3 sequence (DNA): TGTGCCATCAGTGGGAGGCCGGATATGAACACTGAAGCTTTCTTT.

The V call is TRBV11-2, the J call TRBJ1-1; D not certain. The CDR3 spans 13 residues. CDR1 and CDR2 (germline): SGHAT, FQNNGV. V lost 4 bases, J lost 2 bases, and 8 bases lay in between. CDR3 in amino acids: CASSWGSNTEAFF. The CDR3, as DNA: TGTGCCAGCAGCTGGGGAAGCAACACTGAAGCTTTCTTT.